The 8 T cell receptor beta chains below come from one sample, sequenced in a study of T cell responses to AZD1222 COVID-19 vaccine. Profiling relied on immunoSEQ multiplex PCR, and the TCRdb table lists in-frame clones only, not all of them. Of about 35,000 clones in the sample, more than 75% were seen once. Specimen: peripheral blood, collected 28 days after the second AZD1222 dose. Receptors originate from an adult who received the AZD1222 COVID-19 vaccine.

The chain employs TRBV24-1 and TRBJ2-7; TRBD1 might be the D (5 bases). Germline CDR1 and CDR2: KGHDR and SFDVKD. This CDR3 spans 13 amino acids. V was clipped by 6 bases and J by 5 bases, with 13 bases between them. The CDR3 region is CATSTGARNEQYF. In DNA, the CDR3 is TGTGCCACCAGTACTGGGGCGAGGAACGAGCAGTACTTC.

V gene TRBV27 combines with J gene TRBJ1-2, with 10 bases aligning to TRBD1. V dropped 4 bases and J dropped 4; count of bases not matched to a gene: 3. Germline V gene lookup returns CDR1 MNHEY and CDR2 SMNVEV (reference sequence). The CDR3 runs 14 residues. CDR3 DNA sequence: TGTGCCAGCAGTTCGACAGGGGGCACCTATGGCTACACCTTC. This encodes CASSSTGGTYGYTF.

This chain links TRBV7-9 with TRBJ1-4; D ambiguous. Trimming took off 1 base at V and 4 bases at J, with 13 bases between the two ends. CDR3 size: 16 residues. Germline loops: CDR1 SEHNR, CDR2 FQNEAQ (reference sequence). DNA for the CDR3: TGTGCCAGCAGCTTAGGCCGCAGATTGGGTAATGAAAAACTGTTTTTT. It yields the protein CASSLGRRLGNEKLFF.

The genes are TRBV3-1 (or the pseudogene TRBV3-2) and TRBJ1-2; D might be TRBD1 (5 bases). The germline V and J ends were trimmed by 4 bases and 4 bases, with 16 bases remaining between them. The germline CDR1 and CDR2 sequences are LGHDT and YNNKEL (reference sequence). The CDR3 spans 15 residues. The CDR3 sequence is CASSPTIGTGYGYTF. The DNA of the CDR3 is TGTGCCAGCAGCCCAACGATCGGGACGGGCTATGGCTACACCTTC.

The V and J genes are TRBV7-7 and TRBJ2-3; D perhaps matches TRBD1 (5 bases). Germline V CDR1 and CDR2: SSHAT, FNYEAQ (reference sequence). Trimming took 5 bases from V and 2 from J, leaving 11 bases between them. The CDR3 length is 14 residues. This CDR3 reads CASSLYGATDTQYF. The DNA of the CDR3 is TGTGCCAGCAGCCTTTATGGGGCCACAGATACGCAGTATTTT.

V gene TRBV7-9 combines with J gene TRBJ2-5; D is perhaps TRBD1 or TRBD2 (6 bases each). The germline CDR1 and CDR2 sequences are SEHNR and FQNEAQ (reference sequence). The V end was cut by 1 base, the J end by 0 bases, with 12 bases between. The CDR3 loop spans 16 amino acids. CDR3 loop: CASSLGRDKYQETQYF. The CDR3 DNA follows: TGTGCCAGCAGCTTAGGGAGGGACAAGTACCAAGAGACCCAGTACTTC.

The chain carries TRBV30 and TRBJ2-7, with D tentatively TRBD2 (6 bases). Trimming left V 8 bases short and J 6 bases short, with 17 bases between. This CDR3 comprises 12 residues. Germline CDR1 and CDR2: GTSNPN and SVGIG (reference sequence). Here the CDR3 DNA reads TGTGCCGGCTCGCGGGATTACGGCGAGCAGTACTTC. Encoded protein: CAGSRDYGEQYF.

The chain recombines TRBV27 with TRBJ2-2; 8 bases line up with TRBD1. The CDR3 is made up of 15 amino acids. Germline loops: CDR1 MNHEY, CDR2 SMNVEV (reference sequence). Losses at the gene ends were 6 bases for V and 4 bases for J; bases not matched to a gene: 7. CDR3 amino acids: CASSPRDRITGELFF. The CDR3 nucleotides read TGTGCCAGCAGCCCAAGGGACAGGATCACCGGGGAGCTGTTTTTT.